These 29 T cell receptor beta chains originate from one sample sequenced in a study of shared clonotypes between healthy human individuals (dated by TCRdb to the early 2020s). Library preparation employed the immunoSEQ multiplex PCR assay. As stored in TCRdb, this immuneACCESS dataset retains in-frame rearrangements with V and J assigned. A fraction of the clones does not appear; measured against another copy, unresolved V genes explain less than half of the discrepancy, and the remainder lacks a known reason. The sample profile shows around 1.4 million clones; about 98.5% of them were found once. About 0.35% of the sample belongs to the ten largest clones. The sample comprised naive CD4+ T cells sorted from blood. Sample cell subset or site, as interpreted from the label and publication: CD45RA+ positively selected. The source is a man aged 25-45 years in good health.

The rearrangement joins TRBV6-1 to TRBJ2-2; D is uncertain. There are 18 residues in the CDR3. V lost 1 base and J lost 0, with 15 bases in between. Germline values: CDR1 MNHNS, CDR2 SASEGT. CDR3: CASSEGAPRWANTGELFF. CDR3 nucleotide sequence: TGTGCCAGCAGTGAAGGGGCCCCTCGTTGGGCGAACACCGGGGAGCTGTTTTTT.

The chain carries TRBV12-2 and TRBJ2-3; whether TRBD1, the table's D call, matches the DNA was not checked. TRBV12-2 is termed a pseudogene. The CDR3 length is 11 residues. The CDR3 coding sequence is TGCCAAACAGGGGGCACAGATACGCAGTATTTT. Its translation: CQTGGTDTQYF.

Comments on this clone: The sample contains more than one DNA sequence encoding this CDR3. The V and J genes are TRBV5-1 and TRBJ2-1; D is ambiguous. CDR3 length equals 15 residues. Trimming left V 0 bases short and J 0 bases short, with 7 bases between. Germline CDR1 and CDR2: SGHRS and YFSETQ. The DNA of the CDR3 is TGCGCCAGCAGCTTGGGCGGAAGCTCCTACAATGAGCAGTTCTTC. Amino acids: CASSLGGSSYNEQFF.

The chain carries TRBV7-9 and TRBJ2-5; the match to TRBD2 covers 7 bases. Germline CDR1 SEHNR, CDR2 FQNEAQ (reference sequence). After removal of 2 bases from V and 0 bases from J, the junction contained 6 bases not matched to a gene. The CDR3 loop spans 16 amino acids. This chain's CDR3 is CASSLRASGHQETQYF. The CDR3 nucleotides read TGTGCCAGCAGCTTAAGGGCTAGCGGCCACCAAGAGACCCAGTACTTC.

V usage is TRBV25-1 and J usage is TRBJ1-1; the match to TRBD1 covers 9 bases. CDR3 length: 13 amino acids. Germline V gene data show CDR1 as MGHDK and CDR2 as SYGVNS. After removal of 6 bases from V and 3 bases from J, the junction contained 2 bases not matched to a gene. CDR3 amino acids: CASRGQGYTEAFF. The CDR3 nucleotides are TGTGCCAGCAGGGGACAGGGTTACACTGAAGCTTTCTTT.

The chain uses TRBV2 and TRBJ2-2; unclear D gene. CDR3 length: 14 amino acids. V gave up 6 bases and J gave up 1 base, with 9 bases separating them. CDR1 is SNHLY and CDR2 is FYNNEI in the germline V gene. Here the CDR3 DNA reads TGTGCCAGCAGGTCGGGCGGGAACACCGGGGAGCTGTTTTTT. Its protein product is CASRSGGNTGELFF.

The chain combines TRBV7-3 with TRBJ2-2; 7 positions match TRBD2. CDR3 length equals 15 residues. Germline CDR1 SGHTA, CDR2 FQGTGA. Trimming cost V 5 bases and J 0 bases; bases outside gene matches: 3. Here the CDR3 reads CASSRLAANTGELFF. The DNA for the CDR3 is TGTGCCAGCAGCCGGCTAGCGGCGAACACCGGGGAGCTGTTTTTT. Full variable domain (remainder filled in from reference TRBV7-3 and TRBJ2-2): GAGVSQTPSNKVTEKGKYVELRCDPISGHTALYWYRQSLGQGPEFLIYFQGTGAADDSGLPNDRFFAVRPEGSVSTLKIQRTERGDSAVYLCASSRLAANTGELFFGEGSRLTVL.

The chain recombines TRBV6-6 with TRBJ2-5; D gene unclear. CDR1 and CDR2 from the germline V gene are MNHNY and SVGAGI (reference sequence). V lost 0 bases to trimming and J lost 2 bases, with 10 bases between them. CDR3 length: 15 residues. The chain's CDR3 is CASSYSNSVQETQYF. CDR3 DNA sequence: TGTGCCAGCAGTTACTCTAACAGCGTACAAGAGACCCAGTACTTC.

Here the CDR3 reads CAISEGTSDYGYTF. The CDR3 DNA is TGTGCCATCAGTGAAGGGACTTCGGACTATGGCTACACCTTC. The genes are TRBV10-3 and TRBJ1-2, with D maybe TRBD1 (5 bases). Per germline, CDR1 ENHRY and CDR2 SYGVKD. CDR3 length: 14 amino acids. V was shortened by 3 bases and J by 3 bases, with 11 bases between the two germline ends.

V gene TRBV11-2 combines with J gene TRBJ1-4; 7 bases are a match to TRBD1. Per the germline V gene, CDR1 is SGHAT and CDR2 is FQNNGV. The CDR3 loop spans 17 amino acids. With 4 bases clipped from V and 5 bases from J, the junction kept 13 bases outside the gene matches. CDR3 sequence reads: CASSSFSPGQTNEKLFF. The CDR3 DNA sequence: TGTGCCAGCAGCTCCTTTTCACCGGGACAGACGAATGAAAAACTGTTTTTT.

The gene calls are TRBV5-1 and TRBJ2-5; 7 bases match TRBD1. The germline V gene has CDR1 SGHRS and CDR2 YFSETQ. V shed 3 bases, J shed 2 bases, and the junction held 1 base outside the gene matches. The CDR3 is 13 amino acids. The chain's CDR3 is CASSWTGQETQYF. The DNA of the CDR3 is TGCGCCAGCAGCTGGACAGGACAAGAGACCCAGTACTTC. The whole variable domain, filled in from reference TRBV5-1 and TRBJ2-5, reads KAGVTQTPRYLIKTRGQQVTLSCSPISGHRSVSWYQQTPGQGLQFLFEYFSETQRNKGNFPGRFSGRQFSNSRSEMNVSTLELGDSALYLCASSWTGQETQYFGPGTRLLVL.

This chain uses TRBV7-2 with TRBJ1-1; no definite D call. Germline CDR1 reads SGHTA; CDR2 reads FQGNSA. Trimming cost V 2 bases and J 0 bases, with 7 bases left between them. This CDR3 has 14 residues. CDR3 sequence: CASSLLGMNTEAFF. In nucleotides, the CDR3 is TGTGCCAGCAGCTTACTGGGGATGAACACTGAAGCTTTCTTT.

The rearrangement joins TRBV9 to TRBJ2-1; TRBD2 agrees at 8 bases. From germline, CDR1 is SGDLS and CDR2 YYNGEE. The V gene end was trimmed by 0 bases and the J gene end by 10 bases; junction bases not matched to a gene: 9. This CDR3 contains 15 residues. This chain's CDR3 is CASSVVGLAGGEQFF. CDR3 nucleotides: TGTGCCAGCAGCGTAGTAGGGCTAGCGGGCGGCGAGCAGTTCTTC. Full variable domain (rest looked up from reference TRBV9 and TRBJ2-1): DSGVTQTPKHLITATGQRVTLRCSPRSGDLSVYWYQQSLDQGLQFLIQYYNGEERAKGNILERFSAQQFPDLHSELNLSSLELGDSALYFCASSVVGLAGGEQFFGPGTRLTVL.

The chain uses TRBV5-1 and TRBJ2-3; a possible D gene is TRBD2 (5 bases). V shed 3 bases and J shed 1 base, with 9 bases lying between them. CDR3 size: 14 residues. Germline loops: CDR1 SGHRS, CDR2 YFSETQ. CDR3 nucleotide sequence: TGCGCCAGCAGCTCGGGAATCCGCACAGATACGCAGTATTTT. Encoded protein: CASSSGIRTDTQYF. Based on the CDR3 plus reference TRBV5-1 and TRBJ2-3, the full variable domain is KAGVTQTPRYLIKTRGQQVTLSCSPISGHRSVSWYQQTPGQGLQFLFEYFSETQRNKGNFPGRFSGRQFSNSRSEMNVSTLELGDSALYLCASSSGIRTDTQYFGPGTRLTVL.

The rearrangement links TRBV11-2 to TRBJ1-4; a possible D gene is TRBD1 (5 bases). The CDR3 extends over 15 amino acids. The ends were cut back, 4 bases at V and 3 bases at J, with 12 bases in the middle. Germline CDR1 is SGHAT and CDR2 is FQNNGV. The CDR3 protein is CASSSPGTPNEKLFF. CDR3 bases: TGTGCCAGCAGCTCACCCGGGACCCCTAATGAAAAACTGTTTTTT.

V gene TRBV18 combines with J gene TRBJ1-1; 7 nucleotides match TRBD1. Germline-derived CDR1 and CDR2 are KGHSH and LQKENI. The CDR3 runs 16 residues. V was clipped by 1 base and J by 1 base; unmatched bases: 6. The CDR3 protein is CASSPLGQARNTEAFF. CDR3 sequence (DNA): TGTGCCAGCTCACCACTTGGACAGGCGAGGAACACTGAAGCTTTCTTT.

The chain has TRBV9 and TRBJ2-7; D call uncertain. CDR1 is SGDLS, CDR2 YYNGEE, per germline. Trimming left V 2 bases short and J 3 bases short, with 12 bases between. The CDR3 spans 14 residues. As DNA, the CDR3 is TGTGCCAGCAGCGTTTATGAGTCGGGCTACGAGCAGTACTTC. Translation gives CASSVYESGYEQYF.

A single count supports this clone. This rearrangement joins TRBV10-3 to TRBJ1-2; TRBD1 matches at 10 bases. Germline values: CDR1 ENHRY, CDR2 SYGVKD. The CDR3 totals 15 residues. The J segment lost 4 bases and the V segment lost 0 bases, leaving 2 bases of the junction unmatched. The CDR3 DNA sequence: TGTGCCATCAGTGAGTCAGGACAGGGGGTCTATGGCTACACCTTC. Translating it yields CAISESGQGVYGYTF.

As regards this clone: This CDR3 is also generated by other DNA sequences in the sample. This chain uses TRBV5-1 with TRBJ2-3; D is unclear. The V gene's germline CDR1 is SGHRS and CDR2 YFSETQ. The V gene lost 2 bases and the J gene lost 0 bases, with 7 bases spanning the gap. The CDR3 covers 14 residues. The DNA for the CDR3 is TGCGCCAGCAGCTTTGGTCAGAGCACAGATACGCAGTATTTT. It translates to CASSFGQSTDTQYF.

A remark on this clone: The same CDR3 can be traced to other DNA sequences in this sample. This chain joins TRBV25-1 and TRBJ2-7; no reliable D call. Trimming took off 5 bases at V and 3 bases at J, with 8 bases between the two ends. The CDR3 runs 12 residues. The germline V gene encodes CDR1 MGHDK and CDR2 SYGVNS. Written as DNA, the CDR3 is TGTGCCAGCAGTCCCCTAGGCTACGAGCAGTACTTC. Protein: CASSPLGYEQYF.

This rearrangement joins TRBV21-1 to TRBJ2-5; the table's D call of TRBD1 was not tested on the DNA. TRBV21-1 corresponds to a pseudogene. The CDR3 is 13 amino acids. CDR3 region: CASSGQGRETQYF. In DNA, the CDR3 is TGTGCCAGCAGCGGACAGGGGAGAGAGACCCAGTACTTC.

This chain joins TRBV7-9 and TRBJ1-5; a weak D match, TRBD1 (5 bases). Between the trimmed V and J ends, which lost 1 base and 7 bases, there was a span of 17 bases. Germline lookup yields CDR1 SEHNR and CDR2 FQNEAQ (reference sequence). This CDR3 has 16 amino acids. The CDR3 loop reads CASSLVRQGQLQPQHF. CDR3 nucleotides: TGTGCCAGCAGCTTAGTTCGGCAGGGTCAATTACAGCCCCAGCATTTT.

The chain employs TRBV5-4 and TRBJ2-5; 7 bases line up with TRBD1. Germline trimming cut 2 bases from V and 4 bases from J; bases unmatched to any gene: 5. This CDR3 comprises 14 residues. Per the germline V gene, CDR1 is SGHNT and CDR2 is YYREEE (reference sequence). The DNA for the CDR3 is TGTGCCAGCAGCTTAAAGGGGGCTACAGAGACCCAGTACTTC. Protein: CASSLKGATETQYF.

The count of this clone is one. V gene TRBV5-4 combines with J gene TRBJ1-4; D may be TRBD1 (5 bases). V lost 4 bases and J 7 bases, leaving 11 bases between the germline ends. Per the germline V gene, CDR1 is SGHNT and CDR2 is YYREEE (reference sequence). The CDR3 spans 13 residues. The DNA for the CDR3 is TGTGCCAGCAGCCCGGGGGGGACTGAAAAACTGTTTTTT. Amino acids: CASSPGGTEKLFF.

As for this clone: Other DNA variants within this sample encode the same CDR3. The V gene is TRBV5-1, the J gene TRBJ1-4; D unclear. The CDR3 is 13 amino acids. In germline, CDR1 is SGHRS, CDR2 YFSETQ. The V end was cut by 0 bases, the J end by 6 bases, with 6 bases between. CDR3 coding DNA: TGCGCCAGCAGCTTGGAGGGATATGAAAAACTGTTTTTT. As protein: CASSLEGYEKLFF.

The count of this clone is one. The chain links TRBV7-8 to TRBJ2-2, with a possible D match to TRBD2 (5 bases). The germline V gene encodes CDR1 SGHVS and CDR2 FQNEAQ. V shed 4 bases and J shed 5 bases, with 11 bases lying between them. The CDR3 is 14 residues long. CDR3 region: CASSSTTATGELFF. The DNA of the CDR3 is TGTGCCAGCAGCTCGACTACCGCAACCGGGGAGCTGTTTTTT.

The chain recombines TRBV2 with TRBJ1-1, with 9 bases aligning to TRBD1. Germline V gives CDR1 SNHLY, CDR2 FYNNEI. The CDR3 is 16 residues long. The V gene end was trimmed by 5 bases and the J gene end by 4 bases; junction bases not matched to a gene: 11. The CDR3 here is CASSHRDREGSTEAFF. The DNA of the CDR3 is TGTGCCAGCAGTCACCGGGACAGGGAGGGAAGCACTGAAGCTTTCTTT. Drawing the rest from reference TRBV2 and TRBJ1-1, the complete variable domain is EPEVTQTPSHQVTQMGQEVILRCVPISNHLYFYWYRQILGQKVEFLVSFYNNEISEKSEIFDDQFSVERPDGSNFTLKIRSTKLEDSAMYFCASSHRDREGSTEAFFGQGTRLTVV.

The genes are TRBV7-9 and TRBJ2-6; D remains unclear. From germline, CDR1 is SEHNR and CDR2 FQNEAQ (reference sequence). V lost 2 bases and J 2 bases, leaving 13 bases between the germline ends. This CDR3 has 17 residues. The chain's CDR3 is CASSLRAGFAGANVLTF. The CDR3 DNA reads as TGTGCCAGCAGCTTAAGGGCAGGATTTGCTGGGGCCAACGTCCTGACTTTC.

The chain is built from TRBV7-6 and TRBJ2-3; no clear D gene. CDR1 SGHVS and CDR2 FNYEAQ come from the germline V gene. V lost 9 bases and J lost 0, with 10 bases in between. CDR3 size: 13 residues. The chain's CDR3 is CASTGGSTDTQYF. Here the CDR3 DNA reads TGTGCCAGTACCGGCGGTAGCACAGATACGCAGTATTTT.